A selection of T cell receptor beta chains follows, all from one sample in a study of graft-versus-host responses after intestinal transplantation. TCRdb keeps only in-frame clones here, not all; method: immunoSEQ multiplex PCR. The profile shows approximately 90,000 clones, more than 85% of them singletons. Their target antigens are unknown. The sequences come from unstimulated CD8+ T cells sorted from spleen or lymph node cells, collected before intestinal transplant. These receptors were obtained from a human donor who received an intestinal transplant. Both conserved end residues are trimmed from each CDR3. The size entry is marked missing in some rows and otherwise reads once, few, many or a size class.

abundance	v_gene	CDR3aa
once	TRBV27	ASTGGAGTEPYEQY
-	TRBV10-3	AISDIRYNEQF
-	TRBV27	ASSFRGGVTEAF
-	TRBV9	ASSVGGGTGELF
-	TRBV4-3	ASSQDRSPGDEQY
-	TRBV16	ASSPGGDTQY
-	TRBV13	ASSSTGTGISPLH
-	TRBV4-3	ASSQDRTDTANVLT
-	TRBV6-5	ASSYGGAYGYT
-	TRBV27	ASRRGFEQY
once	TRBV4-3	ASSQEDSGVYEQY
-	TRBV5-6	ASSFGSGGSYNEQF
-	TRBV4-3	ASSLGTVSGNEQF
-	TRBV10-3	AISSGSYNYGYT
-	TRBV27	ASSLEGVGSGNTEAF
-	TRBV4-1	ASTSAFTGTYGYT
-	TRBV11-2	ASSLGFSPIEQY
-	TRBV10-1	ASSGWQGGLNTEAF
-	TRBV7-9	ASSPALAGGLSYEQY
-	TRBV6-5	ASTGRGSSYNEQF
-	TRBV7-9	ASSSRGGEKLF
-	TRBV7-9	ASSQPGMGYGYT
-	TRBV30	ALTPRGGGAVYNEQF
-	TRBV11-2	ASSTGTGGYEQY
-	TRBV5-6	ASSSPGTGLNEQY
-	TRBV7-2	ASSLGTGRYQPQH
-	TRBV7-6	ASSLAPGLAGTNTGELF
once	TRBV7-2	ASSLDRSSEAF
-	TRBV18	ASSPPEGGNYNEQF
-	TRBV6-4	ASAPGTSGGSSYNEQF
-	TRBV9	ASSAGTGNQPQH
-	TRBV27	ASSLGGSMNTEAF
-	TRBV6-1	ASSPGLAGQETQY
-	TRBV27	ASRTSAHRRDTQY
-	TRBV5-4	ASSFGFGGYT
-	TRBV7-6	ASSLGPSGGINEQF
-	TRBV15	ATSRDPRSLGANYGYT
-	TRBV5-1	ASSFGTGGGYT
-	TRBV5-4	ASSWGTSGGAGNEQF
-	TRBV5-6	ASSLGGGRELF
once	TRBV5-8	ASSLGLAYGYT
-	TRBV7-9	ASSSTGTRPYNEQF
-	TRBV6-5	ASSAPRGNTEAF
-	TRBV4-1	ASSQDTTGPRDEQF
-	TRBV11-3	ASSPAGGAGKYYT
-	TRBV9	ASSSRDTDTQY
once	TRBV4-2	ASSQDPGLASTDTQY
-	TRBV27	ASSQTHLAGSSTDTQY
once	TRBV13	ASSLGVPGQGNTEAF
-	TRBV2	ASSDDGAGGLRGETQY
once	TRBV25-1	ASSKTSAGVLGEAF